These 18 T cell receptor beta chains came from one sample sequenced in a study of blood T cell repertoires in COVID-19. TCRdb's copy holds only in-frame clones and misses some; the assay was immunoSEQ multiplex PCR. The data hold about 300,000 clones, with more than 70% observed a single time. The sample was peripheral blood. The source of these receptors is a man between 18 and 35 years old who had recovered from COVID-19.

This chain connects TRBV4-3 to TRBJ1-6; a weak D match, TRBD1 (5 bases). Trimming shortened V by 4 bases and J by 3 bases, and 13 bases separated the two germline ends. The CDR3 has 16 amino acids. The germline V gene encodes CDR1 LGHNA and CDR2 YSLEER. The CDR3 DNA is TGCGCCAGCAGCCCCGACCAGGGTTTCTATAATTCACCCCTCCACTTT. Its translation is CASSPDQGFYNSPLHF.

This clone was observed a single time. The rearrangement uses TRBV2 and TRBJ2-1; unclear D gene. Germline CDR1 SNHLY, CDR2 FYNNEI. The CDR3 runs 11 residues. V lost 6 bases and J lost 8, with 8 bases in between. CDR3 coding DNA: TGTGCCAGCAGAGCCAACTATGAGCAGTTCTTC. This sequence encodes CASRANYEQFF.

This rearrangement joins TRBV7-2 to TRBJ2-7; maybe TRBD2 (5 bases). The CDR3 contains 13 residues. CDR1 SGHTA and CDR2 FQGNSA come from the germline V gene. The V gene lost 2 bases and the J gene lost 1 base, with 6 bases spanning the gap. The CDR3 DNA follows: TGTGCCAGCAGCTTAAGCGGTTCCTACGAGCAGTACTTC. Translated, it gives CASSLSGSYEQYF.

The genes are TRBV6-5 and TRBJ1-1, with D maybe TRBD1 (6 bases). V was shortened by 8 bases and J by 4 bases, with 20 bases between the two germline ends. The CDR3 is 15 residues long. Germline values: CDR1 MNHEY, CDR2 SVGAGI. The DNA for the CDR3 is TGTGCCAGCTGCAGGGGCGCGGGGGCCGGCACTGAAGCTTTCTTT. Its protein is CASCRGAGAGTEAFF.

The chain links TRBV18 to TRBJ2-7; 8 nucleotides align to TRBD2. Trimming cost V 6 bases and J 3 bases; bases outside gene matches: 13. Germline values: CDR1 KGHSH, CDR2 LQKENI. CDR3 length: 16 amino acids. The CDR3 nucleotides read TGTGCCAGCTCCCCCCGGGAGCGGGAGTTGAACTACGAGCAGTACTTC. The encoded protein is CASSPRERELNYEQYF.

This chain connects TRBV19 to TRBJ2-7; no definite D call. The ends were cut back, 4 bases at V and 1 base at J, with 8 bases in the middle. The CDR3 extends over 13 amino acids. Germline V gives CDR1 LNHDA, CDR2 SQIVND (reference sequence). The DNA for the CDR3 is TGTGCCAGTAGTACCACAGAATCCTACGAGCAGTACTTC. It codes for CASSTTESYEQYF.

The gene calls are TRBV15 and TRBJ2-2, with 12 bases that match TRBD2. The CDR3 length is 15 residues. CDR1 and CDR2 from the germline V gene are LNHNV and YYDKDF (reference sequence). V lost 8 bases, J lost 4 bases, and 5 bases stayed unmatched. As DNA, the CDR3 is TGTGCCACCGGGGCGGGACTAGCGGGCACCGGGGAGCTGTTTTTT. Its protein is CATGAGLAGTGELFF.

The chain links TRBV11-2 to TRBJ2-1; tentatively, D is TRBD1 (6 bases). The V gene's germline CDR1 is SGHAT and CDR2 FQNNGV. This CDR3 comprises 14 residues. The V end lost 2 bases, the J end lost 3 bases, and 8 bases lay between the germline ends. The CDR3 spells CASSLSDSYNEQFF. DNA for the CDR3: TGTGCCAGCAGCTTATCGGACAGCTACAATGAGCAGTTCTTC.

The rearrangement uses TRBV7-3 and TRBJ2-2; TRBD2 aligns across 8 bases. Unmatched junction bases numbered 3, after V lost 0 bases and J lost 3 bases. This CDR3 has 16 amino acids. CDR1 SGHTA and CDR2 FQGTGA come from the germline V gene. The CDR3 sequence: CASSLTSGADTGELFF. As DNA, the CDR3 is TGTGCCAGCAGCTTAACTAGCGGGGCTGACACCGGGGAGCTGTTTTTT. Full variable domain (missing parts from reference TRBV7-3 and TRBJ2-2): GAGVSQTPSNKVTEKGKYVELRCDPISGHTALYWYRQSLGQGPEFLIYFQGTGAADDSGLPNDRFFAVRPEGSVSTLKIQRTERGDSAVYLCASSLTSGADTGELFFGEGSRLTVL.

In this sample, this clone turned up once. The V call is TRBV9, the J call TRBJ2-2; TRBD2 might be the D (6 bases). Trimming took 3 bases from V and 1 from J, leaving 10 bases between them. Germline loops: CDR1 SGDLS, CDR2 YYNGEE. There are 15 residues in the CDR3. CDR3 sequence reads: CASSAGSGNTGELFF. CDR3 bases: TGTGCCAGCAGCGCCGGGAGCGGGAACACCGGGGAGCTGTTTTTT. Full variable domain (rest looked up from reference TRBV9 and TRBJ2-2): DSGVTQTPKHLITATGQRVTLRCSPRSGDLSVYWYQQSLDQGLQFLIQYYNGEERAKGNILERFSAQQFPDLHSELNLSSLELGDSALYFCASSAGSGNTGELFFGEGSRLTVL.

V gene TRBV27 combines with J gene TRBJ2-7; 8 nucleotides align to TRBD2. The CDR3 totals 15 residues. In germline, CDR1 is MNHEY, CDR2 SMNVEV (reference sequence). V lost 5 bases and J lost 2; bases outside the gene matches: 8. The CDR3 DNA reads TGTGCCAGCAGTCAAACTGCGGGGGGCCCCTACGAGCAGTACTTC. Amino acids: CASSQTAGGPYEQYF.

This clone was counted a single time. This sequence joins TRBV18 and TRBJ2-5; no firm D call. This CDR3 is 13 amino acids long. V gave up 4 bases and J gave up 0 bases, with 6 bases separating them. CDR1 is KGHSH, CDR2 LQKENI, per germline. In nucleotides, the CDR3 is TGTGCCAGCTCACGTCGGGACCAAGAGACCCAGTACTTC. It is translated as CASSRRDQETQYF.

The rearrangement joins TRBV24-1 to TRBJ1-1; the D is unclear. V was cut by 1 base and J by 1 base, with 6 bases left in between. The CDR3 runs 14 residues. Germline V gives CDR1 KGHDR, CDR2 SFDVKD. In nucleotides, the CDR3 is TGTGCCACCAGTGATTTTACACCGAACACTGAAGCTTTCTTT. It encodes CATSDFTPNTEAFF.

This chain links TRBV2 with TRBJ1-4, with 8 bases that match TRBD1. The CDR3 totals 14 residues. The J segment lost 7 bases and the V segment lost 6 bases, leaving 7 bases of the junction unmatched. The germline V gene has CDR1 SNHLY and CDR2 FYNNEI. The CDR3 loop reads CASSEHRGSEKLFF. DNA of the CDR3: TGTGCCAGCAGCGAGCACAGGGGGAGTGAAAAACTGTTTTTT.

This chain joins TRBV11-2 and TRBJ1-1, with 10 bases identical to TRBD1. The J segment lost 4 bases and the V segment lost 5 bases, leaving 7 bases of the junction unmatched. CDR1 is SGHAT and CDR2 is FQNNGV in the germline V gene. The CDR3 spans 15 residues. DNA for the CDR3: TGTGCCAGCAGCCTAGGGGACAGGGGAAGCACTGAAGCTTTCTTT. Amino acids: CASSLGDRGSTEAFF.

The rearrangement joins TRBV9 to TRBJ2-7; 8 bases are a match to TRBD1. Germline loops: CDR1 SGDLS, CDR2 YYNGEE. There are 15 residues in the CDR3. V was clipped by 0 bases and J by 5 bases; unmatched bases: 7. The CDR3 loop is CASSVGQGAFNEQYF. CDR3 sequence (DNA): TGTGCCAGCAGCGTAGGGCAGGGGGCGTTCAACGAGCAGTACTTC.

The rearrangement joins TRBV6-5 to TRBJ2-2, with 10 nucleotides matching TRBD1. CDR3 length: 15 residues. V gave up 7 bases and J gave up 3 bases; unmatched junction bases: 5. The germline gives CDR1 MNHEY, CDR2 SVGAGI. The CDR3 region is CASKRGQGYTGELFF. CDR3 sequence (DNA): TGTGCCAGCAAGAGGGGACAGGGGTACACCGGGGAGCTGTTTTTT.

The rearrangement links TRBV6-6 to TRBJ1-3, with 9 bases that match TRBD1. Germline trimming cut 6 bases from V and 2 bases from J; bases unmatched to any gene: 8. This CDR3 has 16 residues. From germline, CDR1 is MNHNY and CDR2 SVGAGI (reference sequence). This CDR3 is CASSSPYRGPGNTIYF. The CDR3 DNA is TGTGCCAGCAGCTCCCCCTACAGGGGGCCTGGAAACACCATATATTTT.